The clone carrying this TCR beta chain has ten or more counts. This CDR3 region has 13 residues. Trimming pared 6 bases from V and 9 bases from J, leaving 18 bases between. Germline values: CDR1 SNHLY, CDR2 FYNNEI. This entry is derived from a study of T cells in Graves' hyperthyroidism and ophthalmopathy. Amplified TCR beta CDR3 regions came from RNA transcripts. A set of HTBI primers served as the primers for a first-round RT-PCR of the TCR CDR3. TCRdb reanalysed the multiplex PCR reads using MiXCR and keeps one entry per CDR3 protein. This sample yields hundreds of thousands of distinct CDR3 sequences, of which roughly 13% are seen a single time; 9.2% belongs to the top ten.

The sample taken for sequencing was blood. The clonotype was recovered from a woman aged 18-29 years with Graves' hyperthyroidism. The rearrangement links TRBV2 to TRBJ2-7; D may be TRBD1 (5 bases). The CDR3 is CASRGPSNGRQYF. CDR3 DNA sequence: TGTGCCAGCAGGGGGCCGTCCAACGGTCGGCAGTACTTC.